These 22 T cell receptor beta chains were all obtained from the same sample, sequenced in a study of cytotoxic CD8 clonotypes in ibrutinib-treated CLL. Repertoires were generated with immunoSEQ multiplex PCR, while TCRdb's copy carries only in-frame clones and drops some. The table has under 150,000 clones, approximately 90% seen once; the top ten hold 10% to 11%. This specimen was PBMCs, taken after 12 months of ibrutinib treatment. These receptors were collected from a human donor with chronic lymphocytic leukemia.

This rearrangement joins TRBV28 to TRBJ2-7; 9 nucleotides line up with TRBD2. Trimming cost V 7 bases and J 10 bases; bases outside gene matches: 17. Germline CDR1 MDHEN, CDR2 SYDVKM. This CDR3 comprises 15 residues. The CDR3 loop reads CASTAQGGTSRYQYF. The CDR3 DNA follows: TGTGCCAGCACCGCGCAAGGCGGGACTAGCCGCTACCAGTACTTC.

CDR3 in amino acids: CATQREVSYNEQFF. CDR3 nucleotides: TGTGCCACCCAGCGGGAGGTGTCGTACAATGAGCAGTTCTTC. This chain joins TRBV19 and TRBJ2-1, with 9 bases identical to TRBD2. V was pared by 10 bases and J by 4 bases, with 8 bases of the junction left unmatched. The CDR3 contains 14 residues. CDR1 is LNHDA, CDR2 SQIVND, per germline (reference sequence).

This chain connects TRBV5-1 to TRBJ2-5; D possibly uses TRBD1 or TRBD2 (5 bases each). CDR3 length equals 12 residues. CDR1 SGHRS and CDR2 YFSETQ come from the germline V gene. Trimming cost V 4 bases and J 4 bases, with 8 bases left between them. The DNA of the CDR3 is TGCGCCAGCAGCCGGGACCGAGAGACCCAGTACTTC. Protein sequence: CASSRDRETQYF.

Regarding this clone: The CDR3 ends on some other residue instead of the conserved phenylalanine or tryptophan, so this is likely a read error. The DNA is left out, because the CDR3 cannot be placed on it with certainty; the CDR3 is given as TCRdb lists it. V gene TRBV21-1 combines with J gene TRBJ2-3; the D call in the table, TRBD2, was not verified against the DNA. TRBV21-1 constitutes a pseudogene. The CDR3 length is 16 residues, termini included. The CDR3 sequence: CACTPTGGPSNRALIG.

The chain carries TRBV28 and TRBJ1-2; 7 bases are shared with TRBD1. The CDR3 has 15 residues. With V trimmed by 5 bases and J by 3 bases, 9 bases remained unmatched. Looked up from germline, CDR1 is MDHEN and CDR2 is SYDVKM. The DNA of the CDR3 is TGTGCCAGCAGTCTACCAGGGGGGGTTGACTATGGCTACACCTTC. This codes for CASSLPGGVDYGYTF.

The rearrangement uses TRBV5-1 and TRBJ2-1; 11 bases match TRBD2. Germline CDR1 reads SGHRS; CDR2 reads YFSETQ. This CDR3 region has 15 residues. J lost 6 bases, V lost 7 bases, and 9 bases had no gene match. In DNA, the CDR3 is TGCGCCAGCGGCCAACTAGCGGGAGTATCCAATGAGCAGTTCTTC. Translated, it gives CASGQLAGVSNEQFF. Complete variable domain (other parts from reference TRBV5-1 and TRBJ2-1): KAGVTQTPRYLIKTRGQQVTLSCSPISGHRSVSWYQQTPGQGLQFLFEYFSETQRNKGNFPGRFSGRQFSNSRSEMNVSTLELGDSALYLCASGQLAGVSNEQFFGPGTRLTVL.

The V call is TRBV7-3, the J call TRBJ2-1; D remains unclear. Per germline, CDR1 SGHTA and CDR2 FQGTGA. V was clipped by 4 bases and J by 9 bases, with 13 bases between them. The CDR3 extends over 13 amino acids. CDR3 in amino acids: CASSSDPSGEQFF. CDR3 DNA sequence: TGTGCCAGCAGCTCCGACCCAAGTGGTGAGCAGTTCTTC. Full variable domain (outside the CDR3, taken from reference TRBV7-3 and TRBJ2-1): GAGVSQTPSNKVTEKGKYVELRCDPISGHTALYWYRQSLGQGPEFLIYFQGTGAADDSGLPNDRFFAVRPEGSVSTLKIQRTERGDSAVYLCASSSDPSGEQFFGPGTRLTVL.

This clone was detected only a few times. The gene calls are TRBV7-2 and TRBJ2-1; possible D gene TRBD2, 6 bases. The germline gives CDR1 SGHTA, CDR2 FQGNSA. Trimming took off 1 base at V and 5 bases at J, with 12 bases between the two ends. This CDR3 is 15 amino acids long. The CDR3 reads CASSLVSGINNEQFF. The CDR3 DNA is TGTGCCAGCAGCTTAGTTAGCGGAATAAACAATGAGCAGTTCTTC.

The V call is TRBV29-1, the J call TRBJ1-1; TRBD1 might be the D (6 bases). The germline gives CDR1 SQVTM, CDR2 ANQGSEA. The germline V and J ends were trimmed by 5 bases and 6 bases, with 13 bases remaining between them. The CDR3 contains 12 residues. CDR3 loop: CSVRGVAPEAFF. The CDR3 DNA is TGCAGCGTTAGGGGGGTGGCTCCTGAAGCTTTCTTT.

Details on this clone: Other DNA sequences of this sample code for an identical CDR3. The CDR3 nucleotides are TGTGCCAGCAGTTTCTCCAGTTCCTACGAGCAGTACTTC. As protein: CASSFSSSYEQYF. The chain recombines TRBV28 with TRBJ2-7; D unclear. The germline V and J ends were trimmed by 3 bases and 1 base, with 7 bases remaining between them. In germline, CDR1 is MDHEN, CDR2 SYDVKM. This CDR3 comprises 13 residues. Together with reference TRBV28 and TRBJ2-7, the CDR3 gives the full variable domain: DVKVTQSSRYLVKRTGEKVFLECVQDMDHENMFWYRQDPGLGLRLIYFSYDVKMKEKGDIPEGYSVSREKKERFSLILESASTNQTSMYLCASSFSSSYEQYFGPGTRLTVT.

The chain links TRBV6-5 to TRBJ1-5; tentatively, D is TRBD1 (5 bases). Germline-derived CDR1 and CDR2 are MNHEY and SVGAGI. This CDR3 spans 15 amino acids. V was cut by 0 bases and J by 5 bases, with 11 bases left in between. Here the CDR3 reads CASSYSIPGDQPQHF. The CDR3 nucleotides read TGTGCCAGCAGTTACTCGATACCGGGGGATCAGCCCCAGCATTTT.

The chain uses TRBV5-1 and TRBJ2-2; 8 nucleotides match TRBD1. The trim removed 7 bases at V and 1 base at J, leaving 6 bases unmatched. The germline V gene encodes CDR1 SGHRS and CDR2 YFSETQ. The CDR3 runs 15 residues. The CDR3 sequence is CASRDRSENTGELFF. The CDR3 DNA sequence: TGCGCCAGCCGGGACAGGTCAGAGAACACCGGGGAGCTGTTTTTT.

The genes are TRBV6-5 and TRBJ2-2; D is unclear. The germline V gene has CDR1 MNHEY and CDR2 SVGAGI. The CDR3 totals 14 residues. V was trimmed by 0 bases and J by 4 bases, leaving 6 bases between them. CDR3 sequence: CASSYSSFTGELFF. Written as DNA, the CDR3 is TGTGCCAGCAGTTACTCGTCTTTCACCGGGGAGCTGTTTTTT.

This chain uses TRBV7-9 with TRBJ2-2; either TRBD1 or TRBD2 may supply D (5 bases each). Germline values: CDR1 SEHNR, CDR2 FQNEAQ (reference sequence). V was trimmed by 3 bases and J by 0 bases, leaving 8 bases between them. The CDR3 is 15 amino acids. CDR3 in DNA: TGTGCCAGCAGCTTTACGGGACCGAACACCGGGGAGCTGTTTTTT. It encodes CASSFTGPNTGELFF.

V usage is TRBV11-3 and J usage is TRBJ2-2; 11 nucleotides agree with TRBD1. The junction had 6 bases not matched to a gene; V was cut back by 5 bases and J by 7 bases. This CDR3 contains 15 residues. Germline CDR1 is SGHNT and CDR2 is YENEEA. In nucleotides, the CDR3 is TGTGCCAGCAGCCCTGGGACAGGGGGTATCGGGGAGCTGTTTTTT. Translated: CASSPGTGGIGELFF.

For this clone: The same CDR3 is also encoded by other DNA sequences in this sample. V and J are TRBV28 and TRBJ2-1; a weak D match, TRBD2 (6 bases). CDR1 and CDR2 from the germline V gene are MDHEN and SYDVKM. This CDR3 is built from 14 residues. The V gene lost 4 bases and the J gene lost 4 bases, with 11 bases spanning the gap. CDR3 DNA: TGTGCCAGCAGTTGGACAAGCGGGTACAATGAGCAGTTCTTC. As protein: CASSWTSGYNEQFF.

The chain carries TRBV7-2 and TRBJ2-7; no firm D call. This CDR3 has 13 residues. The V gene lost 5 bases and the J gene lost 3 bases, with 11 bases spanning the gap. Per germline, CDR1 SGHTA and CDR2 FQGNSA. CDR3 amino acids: CASSPKGYYEQYF. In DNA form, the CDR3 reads TGTGCCAGCAGCCCGAAAGGGTACTACGAGCAGTACTTC. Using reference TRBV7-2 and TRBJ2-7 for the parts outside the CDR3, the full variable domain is GAGVSQSPSNKVTEKGKDVELRCDPISGHTALYWYRQSLGQGLEFLIYFQGNSAPDKSGLPSDRFSAERTGGSVSTLTIQRTQQEDSAVYLCASSPKGYYEQYFGPGTRLTVT.

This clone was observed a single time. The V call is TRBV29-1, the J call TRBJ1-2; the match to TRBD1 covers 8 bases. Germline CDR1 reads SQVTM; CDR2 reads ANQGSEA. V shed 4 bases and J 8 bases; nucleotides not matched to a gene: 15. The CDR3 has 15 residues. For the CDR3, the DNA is TGCAGCGTTGGGGGACAGGAACCAGACCGGGAGGGCTACACCTTC. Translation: CSVGGQEPDREGYTF.

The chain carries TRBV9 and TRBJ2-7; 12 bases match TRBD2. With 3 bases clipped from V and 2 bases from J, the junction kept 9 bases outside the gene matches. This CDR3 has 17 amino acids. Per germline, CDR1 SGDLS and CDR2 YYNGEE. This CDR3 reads CASSEGLAGRSAYEQYF. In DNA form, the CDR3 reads TGTGCCAGCAGCGAGGGACTAGCGGGCCGATCGGCCTACGAGCAGTACTTC.

The CDR3 DNA follows: TGTGCCAGCAGCTTAAGAAGCGAAGGGCCACTTTACTTC. It yields the protein CASSLRSEGPLYF. The chain recombines TRBV11-3 with TRBJ2-7; D remains ambiguous. This CDR3 spans 13 amino acids. Germline CDR1 SGHNT, CDR2 YENEEA. Trimming cost V 2 bases and J 13 bases, with 18 bases left between them.

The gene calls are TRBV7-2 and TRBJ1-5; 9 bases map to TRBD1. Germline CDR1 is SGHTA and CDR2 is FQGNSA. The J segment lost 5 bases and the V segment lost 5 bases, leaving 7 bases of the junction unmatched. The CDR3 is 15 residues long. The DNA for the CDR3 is TGTGCCAGCAGCCGAAGACAGGGGGAACATCAGCCCCAGCATTTT. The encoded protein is CASSRRQGEHQPQHF.

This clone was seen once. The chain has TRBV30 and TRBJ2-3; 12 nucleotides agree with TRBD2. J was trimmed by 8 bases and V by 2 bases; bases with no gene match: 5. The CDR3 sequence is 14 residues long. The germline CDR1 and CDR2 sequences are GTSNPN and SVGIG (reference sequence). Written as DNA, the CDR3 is TGTGCCTGGAGTAGGACTAGCGGGGTGGGTACGCAGTATTTT. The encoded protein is CAWSRTSGVGTQYF.